The rows below give T cell receptor beta chains drawn from one sample of a study of T cell changes during pregnancy in multiple sclerosis. The assay was immunoSEQ multiplex PCR, and TCRdb's table has in-frame clones only and misses some. The table records tens of thousands of clones, around 93% of them present only once. The specimen comprised peripheral blood, sampled in the third trimester of pregnancy. The receptor set was obtained from a female donor with multiple sclerosis, enrolled in a pregnancy study. Each CDR3 is given with its conserved first and last residue. A D gene is named only where the DNA matches it firmly. The size of a clone is reported for some rows only, either as once, few or many, or as a class for expanded clones.

V gene,clone size,J gene,D gene,CDR3 DNA,CDR3 protein
TRBV12-5,NA,TRBJ2-2,NA,TGTGCTAGTGGAACAGAACCGAACACCGGGGAGCTGTTTTTT,CASGTEPNTGELFF
TRBV6-5,NA,TRBJ1-5,NA,TGTGCCAGCAGTTACGATCGGGGTAATCAGCCCCAGCATTTT,CASSYDRGNQPQHF
TRBV11-2,NA,TRBJ1-1,NA,TGTGCCAGCAGCTTAGCGGGGTCCAACACTGAAGCTTTCTTT,CASSLAGSNTEAFF
TRBV7-3,NA,TRBJ1-1,TRBD1,TGTGCCAGCAGCTCTGGGACAGGGGGCACCACTGAAGCTTTCTTT,CASSSGTGGTTEAFF
TRBV4-2,NA,TRBJ2-2,NA,TGTGCCAGCAGCCGGGGGGACTCCACCGGGGAGCTGTTTTTT,CASSRGDSTGELFF
TRBV5-4,NA,TRBJ2-2,NA,TGTGCCAGCAGCTTGGAATGGGCCACCGGGGAGCTGTTTTTT,CASSLEWATGELFF
TRBV2,NA,TRBJ2-3,TRBD2,TGTGCCAGCAGTACCGGGACTAGCGGGGTGGATACGCAGTATTTT,CASSTGTSGVDTQYF
TRBV4-1,NA,TRBJ1-2,NA,TGCGCCAGCAGCCAAGATTTGGCGACTCCCTATGGCTACACCTTC,CASSQDLATPYGYTF
TRBV18,NA,TRBJ1-5,NA,TGTGCCAGCTCAACCGAAGGATCTAGGGGTAGGAGCAATCAGCCCCAGCATTTT,CASSTEGSRGRSNQPQHF
TRBV5-1,NA,TRBJ2-7,TRBD2,TGCGCCAGCAGCTTAGGCGGGGGGCCCTCTGAGCAGTACTTC,CASSLGGGPSEQYF
TRBV2,many,TRBJ1-6,TRBD1,TGTGCCAGCAGACAGGGGGCCGCCTCCCCGGGGCACTTT,CASRQGAASPGHF
TRBV6-7,NA,TRBJ2-5,NA,TGTGCCAGCAGTTACTCCATTAGAATGGAGACCCAGTACTTC,CASSYSIRMETQYF
TRBV7-9,NA,TRBJ2-5,NA,TGTGCCAGCAGCCTCCATGGTTGGCGGGGTGATGGGGTAGAGACCCAGTACTTC,CASSLHGWRGDGVETQYF
TRBV6-1,NA,TRBJ2-5,TRBD1,TGTGCCAGCAGTCGGACAGGGTCGGGCGAGACCCAGTACTTC,CASSRTGSGETQYF
TRBV7-9,NA,TRBJ2-5,TRBD2,TGTGCCAGCGGGGGGGAGCCCCGGGGCAAAGAGACCCAGTACTTC,CASGGEPRGKETQYF
TRBV29-1,NA,TRBJ1-2,NA,TGCAGCGGGGGCCCGGGTCCGGGAGGTGGCTACACCTTC,CSGGPGPGGGYTF
TRBV5-6,NA,TRBJ1-5,NA,TGTGCCAGCAGCTCAGGGGTAACCCAGCCCCAGCATTTT,CASSSGVTQPQHF
TRBV19,NA,TRBJ1-5,NA,TGTGCCAGTAGTATTAGCAGGGGTAGCAATCAGCCCCAGCATTTT,CASSISRGSNQPQHF
TRBV7-3,NA,TRBJ1-5,NA,TGTGCCAGCAGCTTAATGGGCCAGCCCCAGCATTTT,CASSLMGQPQHF
TRBV4-1,NA,TRBJ2-1,TRBD2,TGCGCCAGCAGCCAAGATCGGGGGGGAGATGAGCAGTTCTTC,CASSQDRGGDEQFF